These 3 T cell receptor beta chains were all obtained from the same sample, sequenced in a study of neurological immune-mediated disorders. TCRdb processed the 5' RACE reads anew with MiXCR; each CDR3 protein has one entry. The table has about 77,000 distinct CDR3 sequences, about 9.4% seen once. The sequencing input was PBMCs. These receptors all come from a man between 45 and 60 years old in good health.

This clonotype has a count of ten or more. The J gene is TRBJ2-7, the V gene TRBV6-5; D possibly corresponds to TRBD2 (6 bases). CDR3 length: 13 residues. V lost 4 bases and J lost 7, with 14 bases in between. In germline, CDR1 is MNHEY, CDR2 SVGAGI. The CDR3 sequence: CASSWDGRGEQYF. The CDR3 DNA is TGTGCCAGCAGTTGGGACGGTCGGGGGGAGCAGTACTTC.

This clonotype was counted at least ten times. The V gene is TRBV5-1, the J gene TRBJ2-7; D unresolved. The CDR3 extends over 14 amino acids. Trimming left V 0 bases short and J 2 bases short, with 9 bases between. Germline lookup yields CDR1 SGHRS and CDR2 YFSETQ. The chain's CDR3 is CASSLESSAYEQYF. CDR3 bases: TGCGCCAGCAGCTTGGAGAGCAGCGCCTACGAGCAGTACTTC.

In its sample, this clonotype was seen many times. The chain is built from TRBV5-5 and TRBJ1-3; the D is unclear. CDR3 length equals 12 residues. Germline V gives CDR1 SGHKS, CDR2 YYEKEE (reference sequence). Between the trimmed V and J ends, which lost 1 base and 4 bases, there was a span of 3 bases. The CDR3 loop reads CASSLSGNTIYF. As DNA, the CDR3 is TGTGCCAGCAGCTTGTCGGGAAACACCATATATTTT. Looking up the rest from reference TRBV5-5 and TRBJ1-3 gives the full variable domain: DAGVTQSPTHLIKTRGQQVTLRCSPISGHKSVSWYQQVLGQGPQFIFQYYEKEERGRGNFPDRFSARQFPNYSSELNVNALLLGDSALYLCASSLSGNTIYFGEGSWLTVV.